These 30 T cell receptor beta chains came from one sample sequenced in a study of blood T cell repertoires in COVID-19. Using immunoSEQ multiplex PCR, the repertoire was profiled, and TCRdb retains in-frame clones only, with some absent. This table has about 190,000 clones, roughly 78% appearing once. The source material was peripheral blood. The receptors derive from an elderly woman with active or convalescent COVID-19.

The chain recombines TRBV2 with TRBJ2-1; maybe TRBD2 (5 bases). Deletions cut 4 bases from V and 6 bases from J, with 16 bases between. The CDR3 loop spans 15 amino acids. Germline V CDR1 and CDR2: SNHLY, FYNNEI. The DNA of the CDR3 is TGTGCCAGCAGTGTGTTAAGCGGCAAGGGCAATGAGCAGTTCTTC. This encodes CASSVLSGKGNEQFF.

The sample holds a few counts of this clone. The chain joins TRBV7-9 to TRBJ2-6, with D possibly matching TRBD2 (5 bases). Trimming took 5 bases from V and 0 from J, leaving 11 bases between them. This CDR3 comprises 16 residues. Germline CDR1 reads SEHNR; CDR2 reads FQNEAQ (reference sequence). DNA of the CDR3: TGTGCCAGCAGCCTCCGAGGGCTCTCTGGGGCCAACGTCCTGACTTTC. Translation gives CASSLRGLSGANVLTF.

The chain employs TRBV6-5 and TRBJ2-3, with a possible D match to TRBD2 (5 bases). Germline CDR1 reads MNHEY; CDR2 reads SVGAGI. The CDR3 extends over 15 amino acids. V was pared by 5 bases and J by 0 bases, with 12 bases between. The CDR3 coding sequence is TGTGCCAGCAGTCCCCTCACGGGGAGCACAGATACGCAGTATTTT. Amino acid sequence: CASSPLTGSTDTQYF.

This clone has only a few counts. This chain connects TRBV5-1 to TRBJ2-3, with 8 nucleotides matching TRBD2. V dropped 1 base and J dropped 6; count of bases not matched to a gene: 10. This CDR3 region has 16 residues. CDR1 is SGHRS and CDR2 is YFSETQ in the germline V gene. CDR3 protein: CASSLKRGSPEDTQYF. As DNA, the CDR3 is TGCGCCAGCAGCTTGAAGCGGGGGTCCCCAGAGGATACGCAGTATTTT.

The V call is TRBV10-3, the J call TRBJ2-4, with D possibly being TRBD1 (6 bases). Germline CDR1 is ENHRY and CDR2 is SYGVKD. The CDR3 length is 14 residues. V lost 10 bases to trimming and J lost 3 bases, with 16 bases between them. CDR3 nucleotides: TGTGCCACAGGGGATGAGTCGGGCAAAAACATTCAGTACTTC. Translated: CATGDESGKNIQYF.

The chain couples TRBV11-2 to TRBJ1-1; D perhaps matches TRBD1 (5 bases). Per the germline V gene, CDR1 is SGHAT and CDR2 is FQNNGV. CDR3 length: 14 residues. Trimming stripped 8 bases from V and 1 base from J, with 14 bases between. Here the CDR3 DNA reads TGTGCCAGCCGACTTCCCGGGGGGAACACTGAAGCTTTCTTT. Translating it yields CASRLPGGNTEAFF.

This clone was recorded once. The junction departs from germline at one end; a sequencing error may be responsible. The chain uses TRBV7-7 and TRBJ2-7, with D perhaps matching TRBD2 (5 bases). In germline, CDR1 is SSHAT, CDR2 FNYEAQ (reference sequence). This CDR3 has 14 residues. In DNA, the CDR3 is TGTGCTAGCAGCTTAGCTTTTAGCGAGGACGAGCAGTACTTC. It translates to CASSLAFSEDEQYF.

Turning to this clone: At the DNA level, this CDR3 is encoded by other sequences in the same sample as well. J is TRBJ1-1 and V is TRBV5-1; 7 positions match TRBD1. After removal of 0 bases from V and 1 base from J, the junction contained 0 bases not matched to a gene. The germline V gene encodes CDR1 SGHRS and CDR2 YFSETQ. This CDR3 has 14 amino acids. CDR3 nucleotide sequence: TGCGCCAGCAGCTTGGGGGACAGGAACACTGAAGCTTTCTTT. The encoded protein is CASSLGDRNTEAFF.

The chain employs TRBV5-1 and TRBJ2-5; 9 bases agree with TRBD1. V was pared by 0 bases and J by 1 base, with 1 base of the junction left unmatched. This CDR3 has 15 residues. Germline V gene sequence: CDR1 SGHRS, CDR2 YFSETQ. The CDR3 sequence: CASSLETGGQETQYF. CDR3 coding DNA: TGCGCCAGCAGCTTGGAGACAGGGGGCCAAGAGACCCAGTACTTC.

The chain is built from TRBV7-9 and TRBJ2-3; D remains ambiguous. Trimming pared 0 bases from V and 0 bases from J, leaving 10 bases between. CDR1 and CDR2 (germline): SEHNR, FQNEAQ (reference sequence). The CDR3 runs 16 residues. The CDR3 DNA reads as TGTGCCAGCAGCTTAGCGTCAGCGTCTAGCACAGATACGCAGTATTTT. It encodes CASSLASASSTDTQYF.

The genes are TRBV5-5 and TRBJ2-7; TRBD1 might be the D (6 bases). Looked up from germline, CDR1 is SGHKS and CDR2 is YYEKEE (reference sequence). The V end was cut by 6 bases, the J end by 5 bases, with 21 bases between. CDR3 length: 15 amino acids. CDR3 protein: CASNTGLAVFHEQYF. Written as DNA, the CDR3 is TGTGCCAGCAACACAGGGTTAGCAGTTTTTCACGAGCAGTACTTC.

With respect to this clone: The junction shows a germline mismatch at one end, possibly a read error. J is TRBJ2-5 and V is TRBV4-1, with D tentatively TRBD2 (6 bases). CDR1 is MGHRA and CDR2 is YSYEKL in the germline V gene. The CDR3 runs 18 residues. The CDR3 protein is CPSSRQEPSAGGKETQYF. The CDR3 DNA reads TGCCCCAGCAGCCGCCAGGAACCTAGCGCGGGTGGGAAAGAGACCCAGTACTTC.

The chain joins TRBV24-1 to TRBJ2-5; tentatively, D is TRBD2 (6 bases). The CDR3 loop spans 15 amino acids. Trimming cost V 0 bases and J 4 bases, with 11 bases left between them. In germline, CDR1 is KGHDR, CDR2 SFDVKD. As DNA, the CDR3 is TGTGCCACCAGTGATTTGCTTAGCGGAGTAGAGACCCAGTACTTC. Protein product: CATSDLLSGVETQYF.

The chain uses TRBV19 and TRBJ1-5, with 9 bases that match TRBD1. From germline, CDR1 is LNHDA and CDR2 SQIVND (reference sequence). This CDR3 is 16 amino acids long. V was pared by 6 bases and J by 5 bases, with 11 bases of the junction left unmatched. For the CDR3, the DNA is TGTGCCAGTAGCAGATTCGGGACAGGGAACGATCAGCCCCAGCATTTT. It specifies CASSRFGTGNDQPQHF. Together with reference TRBV19 and TRBJ1-5, the CDR3 gives the full variable domain: DGGITQSPKYLFRKEGQNVTLSCEQNLNHDAMYWYRQDPGQGLRLIYYSQIVNDFQKGDIAEGYSVSREKKESFPLTVTSAQKNPTAFYLCASSRFGTGNDQPQHFGDGTRLSIL.

V usage is TRBV18 and J usage is TRBJ1-1, with D maybe TRBD1 (5 bases). The CDR3 covers 12 residues. V lost 2 bases and J 9 bases, leaving 10 bases between the germline ends. Germline assignment: CDR1 KGHSH and CDR2 LQKENI. CDR3 amino acids: CASSPTGDQAFF. The CDR3 nucleotides read TGTGCCAGCTCACCAACGGGGGATCAAGCTTTCTTT.

The chain uses TRBV9 and TRBJ1-1; 7 bases align to TRBD1. The CDR3 length is 15 residues. Germline CDR1 SGDLS, CDR2 YYNGEE. The V segment lost 1 base and the J segment 3 bases; nucleotides outside the gene matches: 6. In DNA, the CDR3 is TGTGCCAGCAGCGTAAGTGGACAGGCAGACACTGAAGCTTTCTTT. Translation gives CASSVSGQADTEAFF.

In its sample, this clone was seen a few times. CDR3 region: CASRDWRDEKLFF. CDR3 DNA: TGTGCCAGCAGGGACTGGAGAGATGAAAAACTGTTTTTT. This rearrangement joins TRBV3-1 (or the pseudogene TRBV3-2) to TRBJ1-4; D gene uncertain. CDR1 and CDR2 (germline): LGHDT, YNNKEL (reference sequence). The CDR3 is made up of 13 amino acids. V lost 6 bases, J lost 6 bases, and 11 bases lay in between.

This clone was counted between two and nine times. The chain couples TRBV6-2 or TRBV6-3 to TRBJ2-1; 8 nucleotides agree with TRBD2. Losses at the gene ends were 0 bases for V and 5 bases for J; bases not matched to a gene: 6. The CDR3 sequence is 16 residues long. Germline V CDR1 and CDR2: MNHEY, SVGEGT. As DNA, the CDR3 is TGTGCCAGCAGTTACTCGTTAGCGGGGCAAAACAATGAGCAGTTCTTC. Protein sequence: CASSYSLAGQNNEQFF.

The chain joins TRBV5-4 to TRBJ1-1; TRBD1 agrees at 9 bases. CDR3 size: 14 residues. Looked up from germline, CDR1 is SGHNT and CDR2 is YYREEE (reference sequence). After removal of 4 bases from V and 3 bases from J, the junction contained 4 bases not matched to a gene. CDR3 nucleotides: TGTGCCAGCAGCCCCAGGACAGGGGACACTGAAGCTTTCTTT. Its translation: CASSPRTGDTEAFF.

This clone has just one count. The rearrangement joins TRBV5-1 to TRBJ2-4, with TRBD1 identical over 7 bases. Germline lookup yields CDR1 SGHRS and CDR2 YFSETQ. The CDR3 is 18 residues long. The V and J ends lost 4 bases and 6 bases, in that order; junction bases with no gene match: 19. The CDR3 DNA follows: TGCGCCAGCAGCCGGGTCGCAGGGGGACCCCCAGTTGGAAACATTCAGTACTTC. Its translation: CASSRVAGGPPVGNIQYF.

The rearrangement uses TRBV5-1 and TRBJ2-5; TRBD1 matches at 8 bases. V shed 4 bases, J shed 4 bases, and the junction held 6 bases outside the gene matches. CDR1 and CDR2 (germline): SGHRS, YFSETQ. This CDR3 has 14 amino acids. The CDR3 region is CASSQGQGRETQYF. The DNA of the CDR3 is TGCGCCAGCAGCCAAGGACAGGGACGAGAGACCCAGTACTTC.

This clone has just one count. V gene TRBV10-3 combines with J gene TRBJ1-5; 8 bases match TRBD1. The CDR3 loop spans 16 amino acids. Trimming at V came to 3 bases and at J to 2 bases, leaving 6 bases not matched to a gene. The germline gives CDR1 ENHRY, CDR2 SYGVKD. In nucleotides, the CDR3 is TGTGCCATCAGTGACTATGGACAGGGCGGCAATCAGCCCCAGCATTTT. The encoded protein is CAISDYGQGGNQPQHF.

CDR3 sequence (DNA): TGTGCCAGCAGCTTATACAGGGACCAAGAGACCCAGTACTTC. Translated: CASSLYRDQETQYF. This rearrangement joins TRBV7-9 to TRBJ2-5, with D perhaps matching TRBD1 (6 bases). Trimming took 2 bases from V and 0 from J, leaving 7 bases between them. The CDR3 has 14 residues. Germline V gives CDR1 SEHNR, CDR2 FQNEAQ (reference sequence).

V gene TRBV7-6 combines with J gene TRBJ1-3; 7 positions agree with TRBD1. The V and J ends lost 5 bases and 4 bases, in that order; junction bases with no gene match: 11. The CDR3 runs 16 residues. Germline values: CDR1 SGHVS, CDR2 FNYEAQ. The CDR3 here is CASSPEEGARGNTIYF. As DNA, the CDR3 is TGTGCCAGCAGCCCTGAGGAGGGGGCGCGCGGAAACACCATATATTTT.

Concerning this clone itself: Other DNA sequences in the sample encode the same CDR3. The rearrangement uses TRBV18 and TRBJ2-5; D call uncertain. CDR3 size: 13 residues. Trimming pared 3 bases from V and 5 bases from J, leaving 10 bases between. Germline V gene lookup returns CDR1 KGHSH and CDR2 LQKENI. CDR3 region: CASSPPSQETQYF. CDR3 nucleotide sequence: TGTGCCAGCTCACCCCCCTCCCAGGAGACCCAGTACTTC.

Only a few counts were recorded for this clone. CDR3 bases: TGCGCCAGCAGCTTCGACAGGGACCTTGAAGCTTTCTTT. Translation gives CASSFDRDLEAFF. V is TRBV5-1 and J is TRBJ1-1, with 7 bases identical to TRBD1. CDR3 length: 13 amino acids. With V trimmed by 2 bases and J by 7 bases, 5 bases remained unmatched. Germline V CDR1 and CDR2: SGHRS, YFSETQ. The full variable domain, rest sourced from reference TRBV5-1 and TRBJ1-1, is KAGVTQTPRYLIKTRGQQVTLSCSPISGHRSVSWYQQTPGQGLQFLFEYFSETQRNKGNFPGRFSGRQFSNSRSEMNVSTLELGDSALYLCASSFDRDLEAFFGQGTRLTVV.

This chain uses TRBV18 with TRBJ1-2; the D is unclear. The germline V and J ends were trimmed by 3 bases and 0 bases, with 8 bases remaining between them. The CDR3 totals 14 residues. The V gene's germline CDR1 is KGHSH and CDR2 LQKENI. CDR3 sequence reads: CASSPEWPNYGYTF. The CDR3 region has the DNA TGTGCCAGCTCACCGGAGTGGCCTAACTATGGCTACACCTTC.

In this sample, this clone turned up once. This chain connects TRBV6-1 to TRBJ1-5; D not resolved. CDR3 length: 16 amino acids. V lost 2 bases, J lost 4 bases, and 15 bases lay in between. Germline V gene lookup returns CDR1 MNHNS and CDR2 SASEGT. The CDR3 DNA sequence: TGTGCCAGCAGTGAATGGGTTAAGGGAGTGAATCAGCCCCAGCATTTT. Translated, it gives CASSEWVKGVNQPQHF.

J is TRBJ1-4 and V is TRBV6-5; D possibly corresponds to TRBD1 (5 bases). CDR1 is MNHEY, CDR2 SVGAGI, per germline. The CDR3 length is 14 residues. V shed 6 bases and J shed 8 bases, with 16 bases lying between them. In nucleotides, the CDR3 is TGTGCCAGCAGCTATGCGGGGGAGCGCGAAAAACTGTTTTTT. Residues: CASSYAGEREKLFF.

This rearrangement joins TRBV12-5 to TRBJ1-2; no reliable D call. V gave up 11 bases and J gave up 6 bases, with 19 bases separating them. Germline V gene lookup returns CDR1 LGHNT and CDR2 FRNRAP. The CDR3 totals 13 residues. The DNA of the CDR3 is TGTGCTTCGGCTAGTGGTTTGGCCGATGGCTACACCTTC. Protein sequence: CASASGLADGYTF.